These 32 T cell receptor beta chains share one sample of origin, sequenced in a study of cytomegalovirus exposure and HLA in healthy donors. It was with 60 Vbeta and 13 Jbeta primers that the PCR ran. Data came from immunoSEQ multiplex PCR; TCRdb stores just in-frame clones and leaves some out. Of some 120,000 clones listed, 75% to 85% are singletons. Sequencing was carried out using PBMCs. The receptors shown here come from a man aged 30-40 years in good health and CMV-seronegative.

This chain uses TRBV10-3 with TRBJ1-1; D remains ambiguous. Germline V gene sequence: CDR1 ENHRY, CDR2 SYGVKD. CDR3 length equals 13 residues. With 6 bases removed from V and 4 bases from J, the gap between germline ends came to 12 bases. The CDR3 here is CAIRQVMGTEAFF. CDR3 nucleotides: TGTGCCATCAGGCAGGTCATGGGCACTGAAGCTTTCTTT.

This clone occurred a few times. The rearrangement joins TRBV5-1 to TRBJ1-1, with D tentatively TRBD1 (5 bases). The CDR3 covers 16 residues. Germline CDR1 and CDR2: SGHRS and YFSETQ. The V end was cut by 2 bases, the J end by 8 bases, with 22 bases between. The CDR3 nucleotides are TGCGCCAGCAGCTTCGGTGACAGCTTATCTAACAGCGAAGCTTTCTTT. Translating it yields CASSFGDSLSNSEAFF.

The chain recombines TRBV27 with TRBJ2-7; 11 nucleotides align to TRBD2. Trimming cost V 6 bases and J 6 bases; bases outside gene matches: 10. Germline V CDR1 and CDR2: MNHEY, SMNVEV (reference sequence). This CDR3 is built from 15 residues. This CDR3 reads CASRLGLAGTAEQYF. CDR3 nucleotides: TGTGCCAGCAGGCTCGGACTAGCGGGTACCGCCGAGCAGTACTTC.

The genes are TRBV2 and TRBJ2-7; 8 bases agree with TRBD1. With V trimmed by 8 bases and J by 3 bases, 12 bases remained unmatched. Germline V gene lookup returns CDR1 SNHLY and CDR2 FYNNEI. The length of the CDR3 is 15 residues. The CDR3 nucleotides are TGTGCCAGCGGACCCCGGGACAGGACCGACTACGAGCAGTACTTC. Protein: CASGPRDRTDYEQYF. Looking up the rest from reference TRBV2 and TRBJ2-7 gives the full variable domain: EPEVTQTPSHQVTQMGQEVILRCVPISNHLYFYWYRQILGQKVEFLVSFYNNEISEKSEIFDDQFSVERPDGSNFTLKIRSTKLEDSAMYFCASGPRDRTDYEQYFGPGTRLTVT.

The chain uses TRBV27 and TRBJ1-2; D is ambiguous. Germline V gene lookup returns CDR1 MNHEY and CDR2 SMNVEV (reference sequence). V was cut by 5 bases and J by 5 bases, with 12 bases left in between. There are 13 residues in the CDR3. The chain's CDR3 is CASSPFYTYGYTF. The CDR3 DNA sequence: TGTGCCAGCAGTCCCTTTTACACATATGGCTACACCTTC.

The chain links TRBV28 to TRBJ2-7; D remains unclear. The V gene's germline CDR1 is MDHEN and CDR2 SYDVKM. V was trimmed by 5 bases and J by 6 bases, leaving 11 bases between them. There are 12 residues in the CDR3. CDR3: CASSPSFGEQYF. In nucleotides, the CDR3 is TGTGCCAGCAGTCCGTCATTCGGCGAGCAGTACTTC.

The chain recombines TRBV15 with TRBJ2-1; tentative D call: TRBD1 (6 bases). The CDR3 length is 18 residues. V was trimmed by 1 base and J by 4 bases, leaving 20 bases between them. Germline loops: CDR1 LNHNV, CDR2 YYDKDF (reference sequence). The DNA of the CDR3 is TGTGCCACCAGCAGAGGCCTGGCGACAGGCCCCGGGTACAATGAGCAGTTCTTC. Amino acids: CATSRGLATGPGYNEQFF.

The rearrangement uses TRBV28 and TRBJ1-2; TRBD1 agrees at 7 bases. This CDR3 has 15 residues. V dropped 2 bases and J dropped 2; count of bases not matched to a gene: 5. The germline CDR1 and CDR2 sequences are MDHEN and SYDVKM. The chain's CDR3 is CASSLTLTGNYGYTF. For the CDR3, the DNA is TGTGCCAGCAGTTTAACCCTGACAGGGAACTATGGCTACACCTTC.

The CDR3 sequence is CASSLSTGHNEQFF. The CDR3 coding sequence is TGTGCCAGCAGCCTTTCGACAGGACACAATGAGCAGTTCTTC. This chain uses TRBV28 with TRBJ2-1, with D perhaps matching TRBD1 (6 bases). The CDR3 has 14 residues. Trimming took off 6 bases at V and 5 bases at J, with 14 bases between the two ends. The V gene's germline CDR1 is MDHEN and CDR2 SYDVKM.

This clone has only one observation. This chain links TRBV7-2 with TRBJ2-3, with a possible D match to TRBD1 (5 bases). Trimming shortened V by 1 base and J by 4 bases, and 12 bases separated the two germline ends. The CDR3 covers 15 residues. Germline CDR1 reads SGHTA; CDR2 reads FQGNSA. The CDR3 here is CASSLEPQGSDTQYF. Here the CDR3 DNA reads TGTGCCAGCAGCTTAGAACCTCAGGGCTCAGATACGCAGTATTTT.

Comment on this clone: A read error may account for a junction end that differs from germline. The genes are TRBV4-2 and TRBJ1-2, with TRBD1 matching 9 bases. Germline CDR1 and CDR2: LGHNA and YNFKEQ. The CDR3 runs to 16 residues. CDR3 residues: CASSQDVDRGFYGYPF. The CDR3 coding sequence is TGTGCCAGCAGCCAAGACGTTGACAGGGGGTTTTATGGCTACCCCTTC.

The J gene is TRBJ1-4, the V gene TRBV10-3; no clear D. The CDR3 length is 13 residues. Germline V gene sequence: CDR1 ENHRY, CDR2 SYGVKD. V lost 7 bases to trimming and J lost 2 bases, with 8 bases between them. The CDR3 is CAITAGTNEKLFF. As DNA, the CDR3 is TGTGCCATCACCGCCGGGACTAATGAAAAACTGTTTTTT.

The chain is built from TRBV9 and TRBJ1-5; possible D gene TRBD1, 5 bases. Looked up from germline, CDR1 is SGDLS and CDR2 is YYNGEE. Trimming removed 3 bases at V and 5 bases at J, with 12 bases between. The CDR3 extends over 14 amino acids. In DNA form, the CDR3 reads TGTGCCAGCAGCGGGGCGGGGGATGATCAGCCCCAGCATTTT. Protein product: CASSGAGDDQPQHF. Supplemented by reference TRBV9 and TRBJ1-5, the full variable domain reads DSGVTQTPKHLITATGQRVTLRCSPRSGDLSVYWYQQSLDQGLQFLIQYYNGEERAKGNILERFSAQQFPDLHSELNLSSLELGDSALYFCASSGAGDDQPQHFGDGTRLSIL.

The chain couples TRBV19 to TRBJ2-5, with D possibly being TRBD2 (6 bases). This CDR3 has 16 residues. Germline lookup yields CDR1 LNHDA and CDR2 SQIVND (reference sequence). V was shortened by 3 bases and J by 2 bases, with 16 bases between the two germline ends. The CDR3 region has the DNA TGTGCCAGTAGTATCTATCCCGGGACTCAACAAGAGACCCAGTACTTC. As protein: CASSIYPGTQQETQYF.

The V gene is TRBV5-1, the J gene TRBJ2-7, with D tentatively TRBD2 (7 bases). CDR1 is SGHRS, CDR2 YFSETQ, per germline. This CDR3 has 15 amino acids. Trimming stripped 4 bases from V and 1 base from J, with 15 bases between. The CDR3 coding sequence is TGCGCCAGCAGCGGGCCGGGGGGCCTATCCTACGAGCAGTACTTC. Translation: CASSGPGGLSYEQYF. Based on the CDR3 plus reference TRBV5-1 and TRBJ2-7, the full variable domain is KAGVTQTPRYLIKTRGQQVTLSCSPISGHRSVSWYQQTPGQGLQFLFEYFSETQRNKGNFPGRFSGRQFSNSRSEMNVSTLELGDSALYLCASSGPGGLSYEQYFGPGTRLTVT.

This rearrangement joins TRBV7-2 to TRBJ2-1; 7 bases agree with TRBD2. The CDR3 contains 18 residues. Unmatched junction bases numbered 13, after V lost 2 bases and J lost 3 bases. Per germline, CDR1 SGHTA and CDR2 FQGNSA. CDR3 amino acids: CASSLPRERLAGYNEQFF. The DNA for the CDR3 is TGTGCCAGCAGCTTACCTCGAGAGAGACTAGCAGGCTACAATGAGCAGTTCTTC.

The chain carries TRBV11-2 and TRBJ1-4; D perhaps matches TRBD1 (5 bases). Germline CDR1 reads SGHAT; CDR2 reads FQNNGV. The CDR3 spans 17 residues. Deletions cut 5 bases from V and 7 bases from J, with 23 bases between. The CDR3 protein is CASSPYWSGWWGEKLFF. The CDR3 nucleotides read TGTGCCAGCAGCCCTTACTGGTCAGGGTGGTGGGGTGAAAAACTGTTTTTT.

V usage is TRBV19 and J usage is TRBJ2-7; the D gene is possibly TRBD2 (5 bases). From germline, CDR1 is LNHDA and CDR2 SQIVND (reference sequence). The CDR3 totals 13 residues. V lost 4 bases and J lost 9, with 16 bases in between. CDR3 bases: TGTGCCAGTAGTAATGAGGGAAAGGTGTCGCAGTACTTC. Amino acid sequence: CASSNEGKVSQYF.

This clone was counted a single time. The chain employs TRBV4-3 and TRBJ2-7; possibly TRBD2 for D (6 bases). The CDR3 is made up of 16 amino acids. Germline assignment: CDR1 LGHNA and CDR2 YSLEER. V dropped 1 base and J dropped 0 bases, with 13 bases sitting between them. This chain's CDR3 is CASSQAIGGYSYEQYF. The CDR3 DNA sequence: TGCGCCAGCAGCCAAGCTATCGGGGGATACTCCTACGAGCAGTACTTC.

This clone occurred a few times. The chain combines TRBV6-5 with TRBJ1-4, with 9 bases that match TRBD1. This CDR3 region has 15 residues. The V and J ends lost 2 bases and 7 bases, in that order; junction bases with no gene match: 5. CDR1 and CDR2 (germline): MNHEY, SVGAGI. Here the CDR3 reads CASSYGTGKREKLFF. The CDR3 nucleotides read TGTGCCAGCAGTTACGGGACAGGGAAACGTGAAAAACTGTTTTTT.

J is TRBJ1-5 and V is TRBV7-2; D is undetermined. The CDR3 spans 15 residues. V lost 1 base and J lost 3, with 10 bases in between. CDR1 is SGHTA and CDR2 is FQGNSA in the germline V gene. The CDR3 bases are TGTGCCAGCAGCTTAGGGCAGGTAAACAATCAGCCCCAGCATTTT. Its translation is CASSLGQVNNQPQHF.

The chain is built from TRBV7-2 and TRBJ2-2; D unresolved. Deletions cut 3 bases from V and 3 bases from J, with 2 bases between. Germline CDR1 SGHTA, CDR2 FQGNSA. This CDR3 is built from 12 residues. The CDR3 here is CASSFYTGELFF. The CDR3 DNA is TGTGCCAGCAGCTTCTACACCGGGGAGCTGTTTTTT.

The rearrangement links TRBV7-9 to TRBJ1-2, with D uncertain. The CDR3 runs to 13 residues. CDR1 is SEHNR, CDR2 FQNEAQ, per germline (reference sequence). Trimming left V 5 bases short and J 2 bases short, with 9 bases between. The chain's CDR3 is CASSPGLNYGYTF. CDR3 nucleotide sequence: TGTGCCAGCAGCCCAGGTCTGAACTATGGCTACACCTTC.

This rearrangement joins TRBV29-1 to TRBJ2-2; 9 bases line up with TRBD2. Germline V gene sequence: CDR1 SQVTM, CDR2 ANQGSEA. V shed 2 bases and J 6 bases; nucleotides not matched to a gene: 7. The CDR3 loop spans 15 amino acids. The DNA for the CDR3 is TGCAGCGTTGAATACGTTAGCGGGAGACCCGGGGAGCTGTTTTTT. It specifies CSVEYVSGRPGELFF.

The chain links TRBV2 to TRBJ1-2, with a weak D call TRBD1 (5 bases). Trimming removed 5 bases at V and 1 base at J, with 14 bases between. Germline V gives CDR1 SNHLY, CDR2 FYNNEI. This CDR3 has 15 amino acids. This CDR3 is CASSQWGSFNYGYTF. DNA for the CDR3: TGTGCCAGCAGTCAATGGGGCAGTTTTAACTATGGCTACACCTTC.

V usage is TRBV19 and J usage is TRBJ2-5, with 11 bases fitting TRBD2. Germline CDR1 LNHDA, CDR2 SQIVND (reference sequence). The trim removed 9 bases at V and 6 bases at J, leaving 12 bases unmatched. The CDR3 is made up of 15 amino acids. CDR3 protein: CASQIAGGPAQTQYF. CDR3 DNA: TGTGCCAGCCAGATAGCGGGAGGGCCCGCCCAGACCCAGTACTTC.

The J gene is TRBJ2-1, the V gene TRBV7-3, with 16 nucleotides matching TRBD2. This CDR3 has 20 amino acids. The J segment lost 6 bases and the V segment lost 5 bases, leaving 16 bases of the junction unmatched. Germline CDR1 reads SGHTA; CDR2 reads FQGTGA. CDR3 residues: CASSALGGPGLAGGINEQFF. The CDR3 region has the DNA TGTGCCAGCAGCGCCCTAGGGGGACCGGGACTAGCGGGAGGGATCAATGAGCAGTTCTTC.

This clone was seen a few times. The chain recombines TRBV27 with TRBJ2-4; 11 bases are shared with TRBD2. Germline CDR1 MNHEY, CDR2 SMNVEV (reference sequence). After removal of 2 bases from V and 10 bases from J, the junction contained 7 bases not matched to a gene. This CDR3 has 15 residues. The CDR3, as DNA: TGTGCCAGCAGTTTAGGAGTAGCGGGAGGGGGGATTCAGTACTTC. Its translation: CASSLGVAGGGIQYF.

The CDR3 loop is CSGGTTEAFF. DNA of the CDR3: TGCAGCGGGGGGACAACTGAAGCTTTCTTT. The chain has TRBV29-1 and TRBJ1-1; possible D gene TRBD1, 6 bases. V was shortened by 7 bases and J by 5 bases, with 8 bases between the two germline ends. Germline V gene sequence: CDR1 SQVTM, CDR2 ANQGSEA. This CDR3 spans 10 amino acids.

This clone is a singleton in its sample. The genes are TRBV5-8 and TRBJ2-3; maybe TRBD1 (6 bases). V lost 4 bases and J lost 4, with 13 bases in between. This CDR3 comprises 14 residues. CDR1 SGHTS and CDR2 YDEGEE come from the germline V gene. The CDR3 loop is CASSLGTNADTQYF. The CDR3 coding sequence is TGTGCCAGCAGCCTAGGGACAAATGCAGATACGCAGTATTTT.

There are a few counts of this clone. One end of the junction varies from germline; a read error may be responsible. The gene calls are TRBV6-6 and TRBJ2-7, with 10 bases aligning to TRBD1. The CDR3 consists of 14 residues. Germline V lookup: CDR1 MNHNY, CDR2 SVGAGI (reference sequence). Written as DNA, the CDR3 is TGCTCGGACGTCTGTGACAGGGGGCCGGGGGAGCAGTACTTC. It specifies CSDVCDRGPGEQYF.

The chain is built from TRBV5-1 and TRBJ1-2; 9 bases map to TRBD1. The CDR3 consists of 14 residues. Germline-derived CDR1 and CDR2 are SGHRS and YFSETQ. V was clipped by 2 bases and J by 6 bases; unmatched bases: 5. The CDR3 coding sequence is TGCGCCAGCAGCTTCAGGGACAGGGAAGATGGCTACACCTTC. As protein: CASSFRDREDGYTF.